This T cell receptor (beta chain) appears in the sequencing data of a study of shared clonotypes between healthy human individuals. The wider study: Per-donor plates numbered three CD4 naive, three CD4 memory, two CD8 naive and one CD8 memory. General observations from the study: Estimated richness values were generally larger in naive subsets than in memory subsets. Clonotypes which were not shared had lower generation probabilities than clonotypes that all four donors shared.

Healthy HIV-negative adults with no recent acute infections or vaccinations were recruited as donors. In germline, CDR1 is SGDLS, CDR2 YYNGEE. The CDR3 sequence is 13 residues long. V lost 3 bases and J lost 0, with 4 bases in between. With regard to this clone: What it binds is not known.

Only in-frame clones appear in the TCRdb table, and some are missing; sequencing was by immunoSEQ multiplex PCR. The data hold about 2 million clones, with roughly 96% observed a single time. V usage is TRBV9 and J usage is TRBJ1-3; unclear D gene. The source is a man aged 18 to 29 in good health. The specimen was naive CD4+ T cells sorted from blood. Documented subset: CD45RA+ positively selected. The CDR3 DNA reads TGTGCCAGCAGCGCGAACTCTGGAAACACCATATATTTT. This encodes CASSANSGNTIYF.